The clone carrying this T cell receptor (beta chain) was recorded at least ten times. Its antigen is undetermined. The data stem from a study of T cells after yellow fever vaccination. Study-level findings and limits: Contamination of FACS-sorted repertoires by abundant clonotypes from the bulk population could occur.

TCRdb reanalysed the 5' RACE reads using MiXCR and keeps one entry per CDR3 protein. Of around 120,000 distinct CDR3 sequences listed, 5.5% to 8% are singletons. The germline CDR1 and CDR2 sequences are MNHEY and SVGAGI. Germline trimming cut 6 bases from V and 2 bases from J; bases unmatched to any gene: 7. The length of the CDR3 is 14 residues. The sequenced sample was CD4+ T cells sorted from PBMCs, obtained around 45 days after the first yellow fever vaccination. J is TRBJ2-7 and V is TRBV6-5; TRBD1 agrees at 7 bases. The receptor was isolated from a man in his late teens or twenties who received the YFV17D yellow fever vaccine. This CDR3 is CASSTRTGPYEQYF. In nucleotides, the CDR3 is TGTGCCAGCAGCACACGGACAGGCCCCTACGAGCAGTACTTC.